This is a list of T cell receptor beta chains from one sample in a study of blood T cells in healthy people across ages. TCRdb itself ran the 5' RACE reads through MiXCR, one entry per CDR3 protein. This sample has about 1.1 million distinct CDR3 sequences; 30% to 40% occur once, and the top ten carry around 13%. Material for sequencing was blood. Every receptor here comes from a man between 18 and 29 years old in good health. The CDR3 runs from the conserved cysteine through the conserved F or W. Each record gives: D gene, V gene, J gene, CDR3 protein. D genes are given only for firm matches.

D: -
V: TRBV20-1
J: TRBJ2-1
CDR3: CSAIPSGETQFF

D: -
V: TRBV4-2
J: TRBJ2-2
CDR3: CASSQDLGELFF

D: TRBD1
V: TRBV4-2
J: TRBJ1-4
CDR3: CASSQATGGNEKLFF

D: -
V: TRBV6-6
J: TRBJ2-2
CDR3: CASSDGVTGELFF

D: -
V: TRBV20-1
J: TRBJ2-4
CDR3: CSARERRLEGNIQYF

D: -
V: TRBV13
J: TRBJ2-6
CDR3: CASTSQTVSSGANVLTF

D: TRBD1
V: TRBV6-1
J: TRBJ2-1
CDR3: CASTYRQGNEQFF

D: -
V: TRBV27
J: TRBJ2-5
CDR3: CASSFGRGGTQYF

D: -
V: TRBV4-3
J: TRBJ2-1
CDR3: CASGQESGDEQFF

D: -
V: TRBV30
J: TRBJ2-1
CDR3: CAWSVYNEQFF

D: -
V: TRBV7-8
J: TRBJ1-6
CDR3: CASSLRQGSNSPLHF

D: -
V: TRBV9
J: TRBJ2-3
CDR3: CASSPRTGDPDTQYF

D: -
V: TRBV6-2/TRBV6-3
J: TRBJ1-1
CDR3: CASTKYPSGRPNTEAFF

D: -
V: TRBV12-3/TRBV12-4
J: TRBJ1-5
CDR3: CASSSRGLGNQPQHF

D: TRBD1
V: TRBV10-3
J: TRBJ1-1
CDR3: CAISENWDRGNTEAFF

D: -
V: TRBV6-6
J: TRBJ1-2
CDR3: CASSYSSAGFNYGYTF

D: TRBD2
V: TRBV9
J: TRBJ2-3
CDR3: CASSGQAGYADTQYF

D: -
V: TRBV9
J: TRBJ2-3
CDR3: CASSGVGGGNTQYF

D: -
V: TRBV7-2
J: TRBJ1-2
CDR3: CASSLDVGPRAKGYTF

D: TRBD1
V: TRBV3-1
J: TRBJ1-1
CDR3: CTSSQDGTGGLAFF

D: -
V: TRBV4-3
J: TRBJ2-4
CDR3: CASSRRGTAENIQYF

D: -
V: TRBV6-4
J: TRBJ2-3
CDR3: CASSDSAFSTDTQYF

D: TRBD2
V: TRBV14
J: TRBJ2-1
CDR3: CASSSSILGRLADDEQFF

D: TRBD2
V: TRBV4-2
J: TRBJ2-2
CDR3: CASSQVAGENTGELFF

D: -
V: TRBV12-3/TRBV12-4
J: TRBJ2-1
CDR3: CASSLFDEQFF

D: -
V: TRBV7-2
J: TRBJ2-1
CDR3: CASSLRASRAGNEQFF

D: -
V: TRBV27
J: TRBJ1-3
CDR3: CASSLSGARGNTIYF

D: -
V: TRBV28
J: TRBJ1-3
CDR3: CASSLGGTSGNTIYF

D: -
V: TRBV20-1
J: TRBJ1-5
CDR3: CSAGGSGIYSNQPQHF

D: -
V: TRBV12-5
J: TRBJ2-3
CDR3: CASGTGISTDTQYF

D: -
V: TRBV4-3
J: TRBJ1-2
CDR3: CASSQDTQGVGGYTF

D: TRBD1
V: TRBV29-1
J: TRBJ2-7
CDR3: CSVGAAGQGADEQYF

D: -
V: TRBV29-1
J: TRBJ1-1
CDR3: CSVWVRNTEAFF

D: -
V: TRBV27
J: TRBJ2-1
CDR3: CASSTAQGNPYNEQFF

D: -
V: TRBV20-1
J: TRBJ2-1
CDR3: CSARDIVKGRGNEQFF

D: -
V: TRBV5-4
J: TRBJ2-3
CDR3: CASSLGLGDPDTQYF

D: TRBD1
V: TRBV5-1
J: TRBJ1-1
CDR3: CASSGTENTEAFF

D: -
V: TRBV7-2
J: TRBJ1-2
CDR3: CASSYLLGYGYTF

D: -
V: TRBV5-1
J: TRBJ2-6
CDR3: CASSSETGANVLTF

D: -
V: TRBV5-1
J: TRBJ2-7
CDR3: CASSAVAGSYEQYF

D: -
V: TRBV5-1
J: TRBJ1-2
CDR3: CASRTQDPGYGYTF

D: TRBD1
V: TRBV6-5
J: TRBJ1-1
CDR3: CASSQGQVNTEAFF

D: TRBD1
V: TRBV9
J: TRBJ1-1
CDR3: CASSDGGQGFEAFF

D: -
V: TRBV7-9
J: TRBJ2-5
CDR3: CASSLDPWETQYF

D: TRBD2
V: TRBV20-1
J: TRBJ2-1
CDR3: CSRSGGRSSYNEQFF

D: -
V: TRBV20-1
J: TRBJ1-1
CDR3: CSARDGRRVNTEAFF

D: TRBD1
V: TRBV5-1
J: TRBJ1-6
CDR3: CASSFTGVSPLHF

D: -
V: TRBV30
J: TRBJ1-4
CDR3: CAWRDKIIPNEKLFF

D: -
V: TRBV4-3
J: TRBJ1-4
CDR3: CASSQEGVGGEKLFF

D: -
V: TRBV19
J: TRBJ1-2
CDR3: CASSISGSYGYTF